The sequence of this T cell receptor beta chain was determined in a study of T-cell reconstitution after alpha-beta-depleted transplantation in children. In this sample, this clonotype turned up a few times. This CDR3 is 14 amino acids long. Trimming stripped 1 base from V and 4 bases from J, with 9 bases between. Molecular barcoding with unique molecular identifiers was used for the TCRbeta library. TCRdb reanalysed the PCR reads using MiXCR and keeps one entry per CDR3 protein. The table has around 450,000 distinct CDR3 sequences, approximately 10% seen once. The sequencing here drew on PBMCs, taken before TCRalphabeta/CD19-depleted stem cell transplant. The chain is built from TRBV12-3 or TRBV12-4 and TRBJ2-3; tentatively, D is TRBD2 (5 bases). The clonotype comes from a child aged 2 to 9 with inherited bone marrow failure, due to receive a stem cell transplant. The CDR3 DNA is TGTGCCAGCAGTTTAGTGGGAGCGGCAGATACGCAGTATTTT. Translating it yields CASSLVGAADTQYF.